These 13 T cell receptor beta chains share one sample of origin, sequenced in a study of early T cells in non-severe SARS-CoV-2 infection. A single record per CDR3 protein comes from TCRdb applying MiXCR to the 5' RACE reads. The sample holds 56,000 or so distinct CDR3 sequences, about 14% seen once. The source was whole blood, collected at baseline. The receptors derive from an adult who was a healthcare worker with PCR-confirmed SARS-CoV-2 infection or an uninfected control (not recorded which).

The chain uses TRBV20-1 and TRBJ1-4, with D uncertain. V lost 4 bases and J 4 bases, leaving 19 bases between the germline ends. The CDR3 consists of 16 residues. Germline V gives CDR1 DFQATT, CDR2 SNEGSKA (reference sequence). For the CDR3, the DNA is TGCAGTGCTAAGAACCCCGGCCAATCCCATAATGAAAAACTGTTTTTT. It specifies CSAKNPGQSHNEKLFF.

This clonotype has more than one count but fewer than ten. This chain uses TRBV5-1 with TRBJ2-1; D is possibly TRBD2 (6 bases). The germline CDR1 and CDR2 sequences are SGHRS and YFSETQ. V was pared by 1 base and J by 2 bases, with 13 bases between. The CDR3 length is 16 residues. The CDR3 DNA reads TGCGCCAGCAGCTTGACTAGCCCGGTGCCCTACAATGAGCAGTTCTTC. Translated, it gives CASSLTSPVPYNEQFF. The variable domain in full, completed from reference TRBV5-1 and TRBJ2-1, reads KAGVTQTPRYLIKTRGQQVTLSCSPISGHRSVSWYQQTPGQGLQFLFEYFSETQRNKGNFPGRFSGRQFSNSRSEMNVSTLELGDSALYLCASSLTSPVPYNEQFFGPGTRLTVL.

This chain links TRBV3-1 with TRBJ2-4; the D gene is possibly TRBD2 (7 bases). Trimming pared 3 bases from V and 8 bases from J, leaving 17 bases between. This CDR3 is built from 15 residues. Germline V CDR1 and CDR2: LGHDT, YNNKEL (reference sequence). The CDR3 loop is CASSHPLGGGDIQYF. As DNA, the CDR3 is TGTGCCAGCAGCCATCCCTTAGGGGGGGGCGACATTCAGTACTTC.

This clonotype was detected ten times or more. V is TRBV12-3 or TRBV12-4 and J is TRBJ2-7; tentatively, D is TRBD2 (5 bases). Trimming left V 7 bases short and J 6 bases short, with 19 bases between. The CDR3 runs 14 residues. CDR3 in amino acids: CASISTPVGGEQYF. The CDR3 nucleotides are TGTGCCAGCATTTCCACTCCCGTAGGAGGCGAGCAGTACTTC.

As DNA, the CDR3 is TGCAGCGTTGGGGGGGGGCCGGATTCACCCCTCCACTTT. The encoded protein is CSVGGGPDSPLHF. V and J are TRBV29-1 and TRBJ1-6; a weak D match, TRBD1 (6 bases). The germline gives CDR1 SQVTM, CDR2 ANQGSEA. Deletions cut 4 bases from V and 8 bases from J, with 12 bases between. The CDR3 sequence is 13 residues long.

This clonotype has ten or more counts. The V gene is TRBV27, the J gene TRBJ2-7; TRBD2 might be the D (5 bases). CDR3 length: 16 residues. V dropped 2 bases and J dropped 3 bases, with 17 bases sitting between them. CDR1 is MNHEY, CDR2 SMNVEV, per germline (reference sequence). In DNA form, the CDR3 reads TGTGCCAGCAGTTTAAGTACGGCTAGCTTGTTCTACGAGCAGTACTTC. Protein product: CASSLSTASLFYEQYF.

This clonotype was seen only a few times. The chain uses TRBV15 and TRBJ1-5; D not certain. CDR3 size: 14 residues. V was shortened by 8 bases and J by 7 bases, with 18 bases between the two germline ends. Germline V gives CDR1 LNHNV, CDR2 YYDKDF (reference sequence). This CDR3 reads CATATGGPGQPQHF. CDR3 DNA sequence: TGTGCCACCGCCACGGGCGGGCCTGGCCAGCCCCAGCATTTT.

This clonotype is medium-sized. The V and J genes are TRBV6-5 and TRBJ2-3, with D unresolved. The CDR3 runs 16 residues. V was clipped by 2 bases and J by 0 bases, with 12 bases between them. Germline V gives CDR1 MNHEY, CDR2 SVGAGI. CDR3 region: CASSYGPGESTDTQYF. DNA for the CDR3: TGTGCCAGCAGTTACGGCCCTGGCGAAAGCACAGATACGCAGTATTTT.

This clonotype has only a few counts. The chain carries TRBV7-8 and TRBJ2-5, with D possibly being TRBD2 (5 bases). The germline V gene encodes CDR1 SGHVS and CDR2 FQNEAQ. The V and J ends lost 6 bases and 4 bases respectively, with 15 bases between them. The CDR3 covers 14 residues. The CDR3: CASSNDYISETQYF. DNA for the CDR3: TGTGCCAGCAGTAACGACTACATATCAGAGACCCAGTACTTC.

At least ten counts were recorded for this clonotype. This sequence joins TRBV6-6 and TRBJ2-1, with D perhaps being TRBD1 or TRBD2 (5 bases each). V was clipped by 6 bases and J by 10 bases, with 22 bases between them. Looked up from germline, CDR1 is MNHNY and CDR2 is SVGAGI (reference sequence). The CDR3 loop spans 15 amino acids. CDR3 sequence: CASRDPGPQIPEQFF. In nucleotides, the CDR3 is TGTGCCAGCAGAGACCCGGGACCCCAAATTCCCGAGCAGTTCTTC.

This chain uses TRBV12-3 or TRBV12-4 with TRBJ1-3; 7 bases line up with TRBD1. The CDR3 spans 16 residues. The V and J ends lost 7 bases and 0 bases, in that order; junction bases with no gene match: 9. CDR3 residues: CASKLDRSSSGNTIYF. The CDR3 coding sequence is TGTGCCAGCAAACTGGACAGGTCGAGCTCTGGAAACACCATATATTTT.

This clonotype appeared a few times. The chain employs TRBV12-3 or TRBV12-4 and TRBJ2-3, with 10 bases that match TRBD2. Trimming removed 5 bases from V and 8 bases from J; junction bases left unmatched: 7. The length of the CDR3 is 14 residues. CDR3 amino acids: CASSTLAGVATQYF. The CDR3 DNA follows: TGTGCCAGCAGTACCCTAGCGGGAGTAGCTACGCAGTATTTT.

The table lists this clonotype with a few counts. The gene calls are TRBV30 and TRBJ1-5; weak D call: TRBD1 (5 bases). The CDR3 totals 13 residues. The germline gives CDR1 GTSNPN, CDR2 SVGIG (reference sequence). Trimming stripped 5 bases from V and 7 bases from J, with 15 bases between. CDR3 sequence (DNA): TGTGCCTGGGGGCTGAGGGGCGGGCAGCCCCAGCATTTT. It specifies CAWGLRGGQPQHF.